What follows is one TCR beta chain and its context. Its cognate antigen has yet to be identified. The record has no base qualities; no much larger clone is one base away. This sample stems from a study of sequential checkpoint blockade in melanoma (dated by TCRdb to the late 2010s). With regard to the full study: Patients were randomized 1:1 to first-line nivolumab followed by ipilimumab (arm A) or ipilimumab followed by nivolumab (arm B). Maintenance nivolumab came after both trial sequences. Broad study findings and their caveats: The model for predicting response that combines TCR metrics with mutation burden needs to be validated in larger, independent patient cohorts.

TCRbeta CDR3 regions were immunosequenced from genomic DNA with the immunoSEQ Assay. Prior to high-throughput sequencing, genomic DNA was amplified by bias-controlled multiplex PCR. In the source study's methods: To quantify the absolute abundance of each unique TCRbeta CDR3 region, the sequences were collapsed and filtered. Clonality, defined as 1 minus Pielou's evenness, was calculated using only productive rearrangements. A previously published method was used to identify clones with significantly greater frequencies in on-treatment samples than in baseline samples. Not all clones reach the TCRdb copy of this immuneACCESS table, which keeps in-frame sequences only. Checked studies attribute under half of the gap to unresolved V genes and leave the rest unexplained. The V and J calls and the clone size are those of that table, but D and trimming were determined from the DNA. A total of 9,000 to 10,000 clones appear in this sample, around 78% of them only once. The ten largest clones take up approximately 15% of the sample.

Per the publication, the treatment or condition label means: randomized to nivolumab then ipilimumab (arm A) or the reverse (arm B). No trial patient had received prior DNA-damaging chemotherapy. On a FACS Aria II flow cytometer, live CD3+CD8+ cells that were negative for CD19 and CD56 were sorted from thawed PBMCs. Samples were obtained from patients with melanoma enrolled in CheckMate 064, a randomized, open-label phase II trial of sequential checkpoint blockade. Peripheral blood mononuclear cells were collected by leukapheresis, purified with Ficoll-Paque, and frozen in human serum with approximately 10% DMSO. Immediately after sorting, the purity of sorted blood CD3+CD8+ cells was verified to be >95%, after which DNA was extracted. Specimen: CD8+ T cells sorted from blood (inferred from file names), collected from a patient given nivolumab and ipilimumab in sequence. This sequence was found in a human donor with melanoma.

In nucleotide form, the sequence is TGCGCCAGCAGCCAAACCACAGGGGGTGGACAAGAGACCCAGTACTTC. Protein translation: CASSQTTGGGQETQYF. The chain is made from TRBV4-1 and TRBJ2-5; the junction holds 8 bases that match TRBD1. The cysteine opens and the phenylalanine closes a CDR3 of 16 amino acids. The CDR3 DNA has 48 bases and is translated from base 1. In the germline V gene, CDR1 corresponds to MGHRA and CDR2 to YSYEKL. After removal of 2 bases from V and 2 bases from J, the junction retains 7 bases not matched to a gene.